A single sample is the source of the 19 T cell receptor beta chains below, sequenced in a study of monozygotic twins with inflammatory bowel disease. Following a re-call of the 5' RACE reads, TCRdb has one entry per CDR3 protein and lacks DNA. The repertoire table contains about 330,000 distinct CDR3 sequences. The specimen sequenced was blood. All receptors come from a human donor with ulcerative colitis or Crohn's disease, or a healthy co-twin of an affected twin (not recorded which).

CDR3 sequence: CASSLTGYRSADGYTF. The chain employs TRBV28 and TRBJ1-2; with no DNA, the TCRdb D assignment of TRBD1 cannot be verified. This CDR3 contains 16 residues. Germline CDR1 reads MDHEN; CDR2 reads SYDVKM.

This chain joins TRBV11-2 and TRBJ2-7; TCRdb outputs TRBD1, but without DNA this stays unchecked. There are 16 residues in the CDR3. Per the germline V gene, CDR1 is SGHAT and CDR2 is FQNNGV. The CDR3 sequence is CASSPTPGSGSYEQYF.

V and J are TRBV7-2 and TRBJ2-3; the D call from TCRdb, TRBD1, cannot be confirmed without DNA. This CDR3 is 15 amino acids long. Germline V gene lookup returns CDR1 SGHTA and CDR2 FQGNSA. The CDR3 loop is CASSSGLPRTDTQYF.

The chain employs TRBV20-1 and TRBJ2-7; TCRdb's D call of TRBD2 is untestable without DNA. This CDR3 contains 13 residues. CDR1 DFQATT and CDR2 SNEGSKA come from the germline V gene (reference sequence). The CDR3 region is CSARREGLYEQYF.

This chain joins TRBV7-8 and TRBJ2-3; no DNA is available, so the TRBD2 call from TCRdb remains unchecked. This CDR3 has 16 amino acids. Per the germline V gene, CDR1 is SGHVS and CDR2 is FQNEAQ. The CDR3 here is CASSLASGLKPDTQYF.

V is TRBV20-1 and J is TRBJ1-5. This CDR3 is built from 17 residues. Germline-derived CDR1 and CDR2 are DFQATT and SNEGSKA (reference sequence). CDR3 residues: CSASLLGYSVINQPQHF.

The chain carries TRBV12-3 or TRBV12-4 and TRBJ1-3. CDR3 length: 15 amino acids. This CDR3 is CASSPEVIWGNTIYF.

The V gene is TRBV12-3 or TRBV12-4, the J gene TRBJ2-3; TCRdb picks TRBD1, but there is no DNA to check that call. The CDR3 contains 15 residues. CDR3 amino acids: CASSSYGGRTDTQYF.

The rearrangement joins TRBV9 to TRBJ2-3. Germline CDR1 SGDLS, CDR2 YYNGEE. This CDR3 has 16 amino acids. The CDR3 loop reads CASSVGHRTVTDTQYF.

CDR3 loop: CSARDPDRGAEAFF. The rearrangement joins TRBV20-1 to TRBJ1-1; TCRdb returns TRBD1, unconfirmable since there is no DNA. CDR1 is DFQATT, CDR2 SNEGSKA, per germline (reference sequence). The CDR3 is 14 residues long.

The J gene is TRBJ2-4, the V gene TRBV28. CDR3 length: 14 amino acids. Germline CDR1 and CDR2: MDHEN and SYDVKM. The CDR3 sequence: CASSLGSAKNIQYF.

The chain recombines TRBV28 with TRBJ2-7; the TCRdb call, TRBD2, lacks DNA for checking. Looked up from germline, CDR1 is MDHEN and CDR2 is SYDVKM. The CDR3 runs 14 residues. CDR3 in amino acids: CASGFPSGVYEQYF.

This chain joins TRBV6-2 or TRBV6-3 and TRBJ1-5; TCRdb's D call of TRBD1 is untestable without DNA. The CDR3 runs 16 residues. Germline V lookup: CDR1 MNHEY, CDR2 SVGEGT. The CDR3 region is CASSYETGTGNQPQHF.

This chain links TRBV10-3 with TRBJ2-3. The CDR3 runs to 12 residues. Germline V gene sequence: CDR1 ENHRY, CDR2 SYGVKD. This CDR3 reads CAAAAGTDTQYF.

V gene TRBV30 combines with J gene TRBJ2-2; the TCRdb D gene call, TRBD1, has no DNA to confirm it. Germline lookup yields CDR1 GTSNPN and CDR2 SVGIG (reference sequence). This CDR3 spans 14 amino acids. The CDR3 protein is CAWRTTGGSGELFF. Variable domain in full (rest from reference TRBV30 and TRBJ2-2): SQTIHQWPATLVQPVGSPLSLECTVEGTSNPNLYWYRQAAGRGLQLLFYSVGIGQISSEVPQNLSASRPQDRQFILSSKKLLLSDSGFYLCAWRTTGGSGELFFGEGSRLTVL.

The chain links TRBV4-1 to TRBJ2-7; TCRdb designates TRBD1, a call that cannot be tested without DNA. The CDR3 runs 16 residues. Per germline, CDR1 MGHRA and CDR2 YSYEKL. CDR3 sequence reads: CASSQDTRGPRFEQYF.

The chain is built from TRBV9 and TRBJ2-7; the TCRdb D gene call, TRBD1, has no DNA to confirm it. In germline, CDR1 is SGDLS, CDR2 YYNGEE. The CDR3 loop spans 14 amino acids. CDR3 in amino acids: CASSRTGSGYEQYF.

The rearrangement links TRBV14 to TRBJ2-5. The CDR3 covers 15 residues. Germline V CDR1 and CDR2: SGHDN, FVKESK. CDR3 sequence: CASSQVLGWQETQYF.

The chain employs TRBV5-4 and TRBJ2-1; TCRdb names TRBD2, which stays unverified in the absence of DNA. Germline V gives CDR1 SGHNT, CDR2 YYREEE (reference sequence). The CDR3 contains 17 residues. CDR3 sequence reads: CASSTGTSGRGYNEQFF. Together with reference TRBV5-4 and TRBJ2-1, the CDR3 gives the full variable domain: ETGVTQSPTHLIKTRGQQVTLRCSSQSGHNTVSWYQQALGQGPQFIFQYYREEENGRGNFPPRFSGLQFPNYSSELNVNALELDDSALYLCASSTGTSGRGYNEQFFGPGTRLTVL.